Below are 26 T cell receptor beta chains sequenced from a single sample in a study of long-term antiretroviral therapy in people with HIV. With survey level as its setting, the immunoSEQ assay was v3.0. Clones were read by immunoSEQ multiplex PCR, and TCRdb kept only the in-frame ones, dropping some. The sample holds almost 30,000 clones; about 93% are singletons and the top ten take 6% to 7%. Sequences were derived from unsorted PBMCs, sampled approximately 6.3 years after starting antiretroviral therapy. These receptors were collected from a woman aged 40 to 55 with HIV.

This clone has just one count. The V and J genes are TRBV19 and TRBJ1-4, with TRBD1 as a possible D gene (5 bases). The CDR3 has 14 amino acids. Germline assignment: CDR1 LNHDA and CDR2 SQIVND (reference sequence). V was cut by 5 bases and J by 8 bases, with 15 bases left in between. Here the CDR3 DNA reads TGTGCCAGTAGTTCCGGGACCGGAGGGGAAAAACTGTTTTTT. Its translation: CASSSGTGGEKLFF.

The gene calls are TRBV7-6 and TRBJ1-6; D ambiguous. Trimming took 5 bases from V and 0 from J, leaving 14 bases between them. Germline CDR1 and CDR2: SGHVS and FNYEAQ. The CDR3 spans 17 residues. Here the CDR3 DNA reads TGTGCCAGCAGCCAAGATCGGGCCAGCTCCTATAATTCACCCCTCCACTTT. As protein: CASSQDRASSYNSPLHF. Variable domain in full (rest from reference TRBV7-6 and TRBJ1-6): GAGVSQSPRYKVTKRGQDVALRCDPISGHVSLYWYRQALGQGPEFLTYFNYEAQQDKSGLPNDRFSAERPEGSISTLTIQRTEQRDSAMYRCASSQDRASSYNSPLHFGNGTRLTVT.

The chain has TRBV5-1 and TRBJ2-1; D unclear. This CDR3 has 15 residues. Trimming cost V 4 bases and J 0 bases, with 11 bases left between them. Germline V gives CDR1 SGHRS, CDR2 YFSETQ. CDR3 DNA sequence: TGCGCCAGCAGCAGAACCACGAGCTCCTACAATGAGCAGTTCTTC. Protein: CASSRTTSSYNEQFF. The variable domain in full, with the rest retrieved from reference TRBV5-1 and TRBJ2-1, is KAGVTQTPRYLIKTRGQQVTLSCSPISGHRSVSWYQQTPGQGLQFLFEYFSETQRNKGNFPGRFSGRQFSNSRSEMNVSTLELGDSALYLCASSRTTSSYNEQFFGPGTRLTVL.

The chain joins TRBV30 to TRBJ2-2; 12 bases are shared with TRBD2. Trimming at V came to 0 bases and at J to 3 bases, leaving 11 bases not matched to a gene. The CDR3 has 19 residues. Germline CDR1 GTSNPN, CDR2 SVGIG (reference sequence). The CDR3 DNA reads TGTGCCTGGAGTGTATTAAATCTAGCGGGGGGGACCGACACCGGGGAGCTGTTTTTT. Translation: CAWSVLNLAGGTDTGELFF.

The chain is built from TRBV19 and TRBJ2-2, with D possibly being TRBD1 (6 bases). Germline values: CDR1 LNHDA, CDR2 SQIVND (reference sequence). V was shortened by 3 bases and J by 2 bases, with 10 bases between the two germline ends. The CDR3 is 15 residues long. CDR3 in DNA: TGTGCCAGTAGTATCACACAGGGTAACACCGGGGAGCTGTTTTTT. Protein product: CASSITQGNTGELFF. The full variable domain, completed using reference TRBV19 and TRBJ2-2, is DGGITQSPKYLFRKEGQNVTLSCEQNLNHDAMYWYRQDPGQGLRLIYYSQIVNDFQKGDIAEGYSVSREKKESFPLTVTSAQKNPTAFYLCASSITQGNTGELFFGEGSRLTVL.

The chain is built from TRBV7-2 and TRBJ1-6; D gene ambiguous. This CDR3 has 19 amino acids. V lost 0 bases, J lost 1 base, and 16 bases lay in between. CDR1 is SGHTA and CDR2 is FQGNSA in the germline V gene. The CDR3 DNA reads as TGTGCCAGCAGCTTAGCGGTTTATGGCACGGAGTCCTATAATTCACCCCTCCACTTT. It translates to CASSLAVYGTESYNSPLHF.

The gene calls are TRBV5-4 and TRBJ2-5; 8 bases map to TRBD2. The V and J ends lost 0 bases and 5 bases, in that order; junction bases with no gene match: 9. Germline V lookup: CDR1 SGHNT, CDR2 YYREEE (reference sequence). CDR3 length: 16 residues. CDR3 coding DNA: TGTGCCAGCAGCTTGGGGTACGGGGGGGCCGGTGAGACCCAGTACTTC. It encodes CASSLGYGGAGETQYF.

This rearrangement joins TRBV6-6 to TRBJ1-2, with 11 positions matching TRBD1. The CDR3 runs 15 residues. The germline CDR1 and CDR2 sequences are MNHNY and SVGAGI (reference sequence). Losses at the gene ends were 2 bases for V and 7 bases for J; bases not matched to a gene: 6. Here the CDR3 DNA reads TGTGCCAGCAGTTACCCAGGACAGGGGGCATTTGGCTACACCTTC. As protein: CASSYPGQGAFGYTF.

V is TRBV5-4 and J is TRBJ1-2; 8 bases map to TRBD1. V gave up 7 bases and J gave up 2 bases; unmatched junction bases: 10. In germline, CDR1 is SGHNT, CDR2 YYREEE (reference sequence). The CDR3 is 15 amino acids. The CDR3 is CASAPGTGANYGYTF. CDR3 nucleotides: TGTGCCAGCGCACCCGGGACAGGCGCGAACTATGGCTACACCTTC.

J is TRBJ1-3 and V is TRBV30; no clear D. The CDR3 contains 12 residues. Germline CDR1 is GTSNPN and CDR2 is SVGIG (reference sequence). Trimming cost V 7 bases and J 4 bases, with 11 bases left between them. CDR3 sequence reads: CAFDLLGNTIYF. CDR3 coding DNA: TGTGCCTTCGATCTTTTAGGAAACACCATATATTTT.

The V and J genes are TRBV27 and TRBJ1-1; TRBD1 is a possible D gene (5 bases). The CDR3 covers 15 residues. CDR1 is MNHEY, CDR2 SMNVEV, per germline (reference sequence). V was cut by 1 base and J by 5 bases, with 14 bases left in between. CDR3 sequence: CASSLWGIEGTEAFF. The DNA for the CDR3 is TGTGCCAGCAGTTTATGGGGGATAGAAGGAACTGAAGCTTTCTTT.

The chain recombines TRBV16 with TRBJ1-2, with 11 bases identical to TRBD1. Per germline, CDR1 KGHSY and CDR2 FQNENV. This CDR3 is built from 15 residues. With V trimmed by 3 bases and J by 7 bases, 7 bases remained unmatched. The CDR3 nucleotides read TGTGCCAGCAGCCACCCACCCGGGACAGGGGGTGGCTACACCTTC. Its translation is CASSHPPGTGGGYTF.

The CDR3 region has the DNA TGTGCCAGCAGTGGACTGGCAGGGGGCCGCTACAATGAGCAGTTCTTC. This sequence encodes CASSGLAGGRYNEQFF. This chain connects TRBV6-1 to TRBJ2-1, with TRBD1 matching over 8 bases. Germline assignment: CDR1 MNHNS and CDR2 SASEGT. J lost 3 bases, V lost 4 bases, and 8 bases had no gene match. This CDR3 has 16 residues.

The rearrangement joins TRBV19 to TRBJ1-4; 8 nucleotides match TRBD1. The CDR3 runs to 13 residues. V lost 6 bases to trimming and J lost 8 bases; unmatched junction nucleotides: 5. Germline values: CDR1 LNHDA, CDR2 SQIVND (reference sequence). The CDR3 region has the DNA TGTGCCAGTAGATCTACAGGGGGAGAAAAACTGTTTTTT. It codes for CASRSTGGEKLFF.

This clone was picked up a small number of times. The chain carries TRBV11-3 and TRBJ1-6; possible D gene TRBD1, 5 bases. V lost 0 bases, J lost 15 bases, and 12 bases lay in between. The CDR3 is made up of 13 amino acids. Germline assignment: CDR1 SGHNT and CDR2 YENEEA. Here the CDR3 reads CASSLDGGEDLHF. CDR3 bases: TGTGCCAGCAGCTTAGATGGGGGGGAAGACCTCCACTTT.

The chain couples TRBV30 to TRBJ2-1; TRBD2 matches at 8 bases. The germline CDR1 and CDR2 sequences are GTSNPN and SVGIG (reference sequence). Trimming at V came to 3 bases and at J to 7 bases, leaving 5 bases not matched to a gene. This CDR3 spans 13 amino acids. The CDR3 sequence is CAWRYGGANEQFF. The CDR3 DNA is TGTGCCTGGAGATACGGGGGGGCTAATGAGCAGTTCTTC.

The V and J genes are TRBV18 and TRBJ2-7; a weak D match, TRBD2 (5 bases). CDR3 length: 18 amino acids. V gave up 2 bases and J gave up 0 bases, with 20 bases separating them. Germline V gene lookup returns CDR1 KGHSH and CDR2 LQKENI. The CDR3 here is CASSPVRESGSSSYEQYF. DNA of the CDR3: TGTGCCAGCTCACCAGTAAGAGAGTCGGGGTCGAGCTCCTACGAGCAGTACTTC.

The CDR3 nucleotides read TGTGCCAGCAGCCTGAGGGGGCTTGGGACCGGGGAGCTGTTTTTT. Translated: CASSLRGLGTGELFF. V is TRBV2 and J is TRBJ2-2; TRBD1 matches 7 bases. J was trimmed by 5 bases and V by 6 bases; bases with no gene match: 9. CDR3 length equals 15 residues. Looked up from germline, CDR1 is SNHLY and CDR2 is FYNNEI. Supplemented by reference TRBV2 and TRBJ2-2, the full variable domain reads EPEVTQTPSHQVTQMGQEVILRCVPISNHLYFYWYRQILGQKVEFLVSFYNNEISEKSEIFDDQFSVERPDGSNFTLKIRSTKLEDSAMYFCASSLRGLGTGELFFGEGSRLTVL.

The chain carries TRBV7-9 and TRBJ1-2; D gene uncertain. Trimming stripped 1 base from V and 5 bases from J, with 11 bases between. There are 14 residues in the CDR3. CDR1 and CDR2 (germline): SEHNR, FQNEAQ (reference sequence). The chain's CDR3 is CASSLEHPSYGYTF. Written as DNA, the CDR3 is TGTGCCAGCAGCTTAGAGCACCCCAGTTATGGCTACACCTTC.

The chain uses TRBV29-1 and TRBJ2-6; no firm D call. This CDR3 is built from 15 residues. V was shortened by 5 bases and J by 0 bases, with 11 bases between the two germline ends. Germline V gene sequence: CDR1 SQVTM, CDR2 ANQGSEA. The DNA for the CDR3 is TGCAGCGTTAGCGTTTCTGGCTCTGGGGCCAACGTCCTGACTTTC. It is translated as CSVSVSGSGANVLTF. Filled out from reference TRBV29-1 and TRBJ2-6, the complete variable domain reads SAVISQKPSRDICQRGTSLTIQCQVDSQVTMMFWYRQQPGQSLTLIATANQGSEATYESGFVIDKFPISRPNLTFSTLTVSNMSPEDSSIYLCSVSVSGSGANVLTFGAGSRLTVL.

The V gene is TRBV19, the J gene TRBJ2-4; 7 positions agree with TRBD1. V trimming: 5 bases; J trimming: 5 bases; junction bases outside the gene matches: 6. CDR1 and CDR2 from the germline V gene are LNHDA and SQIVND (reference sequence). The length of the CDR3 is 14 residues. The CDR3 spells CASSPGQWENIQYF. In DNA, the CDR3 is TGTGCCAGTAGTCCGGGACAGTGGGAAAACATTCAGTACTTC.

This sequence joins TRBV27 and TRBJ1-6; no reliable D call. Trimming pared 1 base from V and 9 bases from J, leaving 16 bases between. Germline-derived CDR1 and CDR2 are MNHEY and SMNVEV (reference sequence). This CDR3 contains 16 residues. The CDR3 bases are TGTGCCAGCAGTTTATTTGGCTTAGAAATGGGTTCACCCCTCCACTTT. This codes for CASSLFGLEMGSPLHF.

The J gene is TRBJ2-5, the V gene TRBV7-3; perhaps TRBD1 as D (6 bases). CDR3 size: 14 residues. V shed 4 bases and J shed 5 bases, with 14 bases lying between them. Germline CDR1 reads SGHTA; CDR2 reads FQGTGA. CDR3 nucleotide sequence: TGTGCCAGCAGCTCGGGGCAGGGGACGGAGACCCAGTACTTC. This translates into CASSSGQGTETQYF.

The chain joins TRBV5-6 to TRBJ2-7; D is undetermined. The V gene's germline CDR1 is SGHDT and CDR2 YYEEEE. The CDR3 is 13 residues long. The V and J ends lost 2 bases and 2 bases respectively, with 8 bases between them. The CDR3 DNA sequence: TGTGCCAGCAGCTTCGGGTTAACCTACGAGCAGTACTTC. Amino acid sequence: CASSFGLTYEQYF.

V is TRBV4-3 and J is TRBJ2-3; no clear D. V dropped 0 bases and J dropped 5 bases, with 9 bases sitting between them. The V gene's germline CDR1 is LGHNA and CDR2 YSLEER. This CDR3 spans 14 amino acids. The CDR3 sequence is CASSQESGGDTQYF. Written as DNA, the CDR3 is TGCGCCAGCAGCCAAGAATCTGGTGGAGATACGCAGTATTTT.

This clone was detected once. This chain uses TRBV10-3 with TRBJ2-5, with a possible D match to TRBD1 (7 bases). The CDR3 covers 19 residues. Germline V gene data show CDR1 as ENHRY and CDR2 as SYGVKD. V was cut by 0 bases and J by 5 bases, with 25 bases left in between. CDR3 DNA sequence: TGTGCCATCAGTGAGTCTGGTTCGGACAGGAGGGGGCCTAGGGAGACCCAGTACTTC. Residues: CAISESGSDRRGPRETQYF.